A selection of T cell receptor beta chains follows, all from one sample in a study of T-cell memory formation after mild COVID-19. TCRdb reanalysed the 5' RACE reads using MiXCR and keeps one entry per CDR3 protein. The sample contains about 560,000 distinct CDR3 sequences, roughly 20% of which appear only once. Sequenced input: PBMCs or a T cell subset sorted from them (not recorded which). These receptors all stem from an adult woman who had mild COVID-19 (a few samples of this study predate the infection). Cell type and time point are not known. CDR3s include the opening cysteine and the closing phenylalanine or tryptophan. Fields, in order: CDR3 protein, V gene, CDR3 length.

cdr3_aa: CASIAGYTGELFF
v_call: TRBV5-1
cdr3_length: 13

cdr3_aa: CASSYRQVQETQYF
v_call: TRBV5-6
cdr3_length: 14

cdr3_aa: CAISETSLPYNEQFF
v_call: TRBV10-3
cdr3_length: 15

cdr3_aa: CSVAWGPRNEQFF
v_call: TRBV29-1
cdr3_length: 13

cdr3_aa: CASSSGQRTDTQYF
v_call: TRBV5-1
cdr3_length: 14

cdr3_aa: CASSDPSQGGNFGYTF
v_call: TRBV25-1
cdr3_length: 16

cdr3_aa: CATSRDIKEFSTDTQYF
v_call: TRBV15
cdr3_length: 17

cdr3_aa: CASSQTRTSTGSYEQYF
v_call: TRBV4-1
cdr3_length: 17

cdr3_aa: CASSHGGPETQYF
v_call: TRBV6-2/TRBV6-3
cdr3_length: 13

cdr3_aa: CSARAATSYEQYF
v_call: TRBV20-1
cdr3_length: 13

cdr3_aa: CSVGTSGVYEQYF
v_call: TRBV20-1
cdr3_length: 13

cdr3_aa: CASSFNNFFYEQYF
v_call: TRBV12-3/TRBV12-4
cdr3_length: 14

cdr3_aa: CASSLMGSNTEAFF
v_call: TRBV7-9
cdr3_length: 14

cdr3_aa: CASSPAWLGEQFF
v_call: TRBV14
cdr3_length: 13

cdr3_aa: CASSPTQTGGETQYF
v_call: TRBV19
cdr3_length: 15

cdr3_aa: CAGLSGRAPTDTQYF
v_call: TRBV7-9
cdr3_length: 15

cdr3_aa: CASSLTGSGDTGELFF
v_call: TRBV4-1
cdr3_length: 16

cdr3_aa: CASSPPGNRLSYNEQFF
v_call: TRBV18
cdr3_length: 17

cdr3_aa: CSALTANTEAFF
v_call: TRBV20-1
cdr3_length: 12

cdr3_aa: CASSGGQLFTDTQYF
v_call: TRBV5-1
cdr3_length: 15

cdr3_aa: CASSPRGYNQPQHF
v_call: TRBV28
cdr3_length: 14

cdr3_aa: CSASRQGKGYTF
v_call: TRBV20-1
cdr3_length: 12

cdr3_aa: CASSHPFQGQGAFEQFF
v_call: TRBV7-9
cdr3_length: 17

cdr3_aa: CASSRTSRSVEQFF
v_call: TRBV6-5
cdr3_length: 14

cdr3_aa: CAISEGQMRNGYTF
v_call: TRBV10-3
cdr3_length: 14

cdr3_aa: CASSLEASGPGETQYF
v_call: TRBV7-6
cdr3_length: 16

cdr3_aa: CATSDVLGEDTDTQYF
v_call: TRBV24-1
cdr3_length: 16

cdr3_aa: CASSVPLNPGTSGYNEQFF
v_call: TRBV9
cdr3_length: 19

cdr3_aa: CASSYGTAHNQPQHF
v_call: TRBV7-9
cdr3_length: 15

cdr3_aa: CASSALSTSYEQYF
v_call: TRBV9
cdr3_length: 14

cdr3_aa: CASSQDNGPTDTQYF
v_call: TRBV4-3
cdr3_length: 15

cdr3_aa: CASRLRGSYEQYF
v_call: TRBV12-3/TRBV12-4
cdr3_length: 13

cdr3_aa: CASSLAPFNEQFF
v_call: TRBV7-8
cdr3_length: 13

cdr3_aa: CASSLVSGSVEQFF
v_call: TRBV5-1
cdr3_length: 14

cdr3_aa: CASSLSNGELFF
v_call: TRBV12-3/TRBV12-4
cdr3_length: 12

cdr3_aa: CASSPRSGSSTDTQYF
v_call: TRBV18
cdr3_length: 16

cdr3_aa: CASSPRTSGEKNEQFF
v_call: TRBV7-9
cdr3_length: 16

cdr3_aa: CSARVWGDLDEQYF
v_call: TRBV20-1
cdr3_length: 14

cdr3_aa: CASSIPGTGGLNEQYF
v_call: TRBV28
cdr3_length: 16

cdr3_aa: CASSLWPEETQYF
v_call: TRBV5-1
cdr3_length: 13

cdr3_aa: CASRIDAASSYEQYF
v_call: TRBV2
cdr3_length: 15

cdr3_aa: CASSLISGTVNSPLHF
v_call: TRBV7-9
cdr3_length: 16

cdr3_aa: CSVEEGGRDTQYF
v_call: TRBV29-1
cdr3_length: 13

cdr3_aa: CASNAPGTVINEQFF
v_call: TRBV12-3/TRBV12-4
cdr3_length: 15

cdr3_aa: CASSHGLAGLGEQFF
v_call: TRBV7-9
cdr3_length: 15

cdr3_aa: CASSWSRLAEFDTQYF
v_call: TRBV5-1
cdr3_length: 16

cdr3_aa: CASSLGAGPDTQYF
v_call: TRBV7-3
cdr3_length: 14